This T cell receptor (beta chain) was sequenced for a study of blood T cell repertoires in COVID-19. About the study: Researchers got acute and convalescent COVID-19 samples from the United States, Italy and Spain. PBMCs, B-cell-depleted T cells, or T cells were the source of the cDNA or gDNA that made up the material.

Trimming at V came to 4 bases and at J to 2 bases, leaving 5 bases not matched to a gene. CDR1 and CDR2 (germline): SGHNT, YENEEA. There are 16 residues in the CDR3. Original data processing: It was from reference gene primer amplification that nucleated cell counts were estimated. The table came from immunoSEQ multiplex PCR; TCRdb's copy has only in-frame clones and leaves some out. V and J calls and clone size are given by that table; D and trimming were obtained from the DNA. The sample lists about 11,000 clones, roughly four fifths occurring once. The chain uses TRBV11-3 and TRBJ2-3, with TRBD2 matching over 11 bases. This TCR derives from a man aged 50-60 years with active COVID-19. The sample was peripheral blood. CDR3 in DNA: TGTGCCAGCAGCTCTGGACTAGCGGGTAACACAGATACGCAGTATTTT. As protein: CASSSGLAGNTDTQYF.